A single sample is the source of the 5 T cell receptor beta chains below, sequenced in a study of T cells expressing NK-cell markers. One entry per CDR3 protein, without DNA, is what TCRdb gives after re-calling the 5' RACE reads. Its table lists 300,000 to 450,000 distinct CDR3 sequences. Specimen: blood T cells: a sorted CD56 or NKG2C T cell subset, CD4+ or CD8+ T cells, or bulk PBMC T cells (not recorded which). These receptors all stem from a man aged 18-69 years in good health.

The rearrangement joins TRBV5-1 to TRBJ2-1; checking the TCRdb D call of TRBD1 is not possible without DNA. CDR3 length: 12 amino acids. Germline CDR1 SGHRS, CDR2 YFSETQ. CDR3: CASSFAGTKQFF.

This rearrangement joins TRBV6-2 or TRBV6-3 to TRBJ2-2; TCRdb returns TRBD2, unconfirmable since there is no DNA. The CDR3 length is 16 residues. The germline V gene has CDR1 MNHEY and CDR2 SVGEGT. CDR3: CASSRRAGVLTGELFF.

The J gene is TRBJ2-6, the V gene TRBV4-1. The CDR3 has 18 amino acids. Germline CDR1 is MGHRA and CDR2 is YSYEKL. The CDR3: CASSQGRARAPGANVLTF.

The chain employs TRBV18 and TRBJ2-1; TCRdb's D call of TRBD1 is untestable without DNA. CDR3 length equals 14 residues. CDR1 KGHSH and CDR2 LQKENI come from the germline V gene. The CDR3 region is CASSPALLDREQFF.

The chain combines TRBV28 with TRBJ1-5; TCRdb returns TRBD1, unconfirmable since there is no DNA. CDR1 and CDR2 (germline): MDHEN, SYDVKM. This CDR3 spans 12 amino acids. Here the CDR3 reads CASQGSPQPQHF.